The 14 T cell receptor beta chains below all came from one sample that was sequenced in a study of T cell changes during pregnancy in multiple sclerosis. The protocol was immunoSEQ multiplex PCR, while the TCRdb copy is restricted to in-frame clones and leaves out a portion. The profile shows around 37,000 clones, 88% of them singletons. Specimen: CD8+ T cells from peripheral blood mononuclear cells, collected in the third trimester of pregnancy. The receptor source for this set is a female donor with multiple sclerosis, enrolled in a pregnancy study.

The sample holds one count of this clone. V usage is TRBV27 and J usage is TRBJ2-7, with a tentative D call TRBD2 (7 bases). The V gene lost 2 bases and the J gene lost 4 bases, with 15 bases spanning the gap. The CDR3 is 15 residues long. Germline assignment: CDR1 MNHEY and CDR2 SMNVEV (reference sequence). The CDR3 is CASSLTARGGYEQYF. As DNA, the CDR3 is TGTGCCAGCAGTTTAACAGCCAGGGGAGGGTACGAGCAGTACTTC.

The genes are TRBV2 and TRBJ1-1; D unclear. Germline CDR1 SNHLY, CDR2 FYNNEI. There are 15 residues in the CDR3. Trimming took off 7 bases at V and 2 bases at J, with 17 bases between the two ends. The CDR3 sequence is CASTPVPRTNTEAFF. As DNA, the CDR3 is TGTGCCAGCACCCCCGTTCCCCGTACAAACACTGAAGCTTTCTTT.

The gene calls are TRBV13 and TRBJ1-1; no definite D call. Trimming shortened V by 3 bases and J by 1 base, and 9 bases separated the two germline ends. CDR1 is PRHDT and CDR2 is FYEKMQ in the germline V gene (reference sequence). There are 14 residues in the CDR3. The CDR3 DNA is TGTGCCAGCAGCTTTTTCCTAGAGAACACTGAAGCTTTCTTT. This gives the protein CASSFFLENTEAFF.

The chain has TRBV6-1 and TRBJ1-5; 9 bases match TRBD1. This CDR3 comprises 15 residues. V dropped 4 bases and J dropped 5; count of bases not matched to a gene: 6. Germline V gene data show CDR1 as MNHNS and CDR2 as SASEGT. DNA for the CDR3: TGTGCCAGCAGTGTGTGGGGACAGGGCGATCAGCCCCAGCATTTT. It is translated as CASSVWGQGDQPQHF.

J is TRBJ1-1 and V is TRBV5-6; D might be TRBD1 (6 bases). Germline lookup yields CDR1 SGHDT and CDR2 YYEEEE. This CDR3 spans 16 amino acids. V lost 5 bases and J 3 bases, leaving 20 bases between the germline ends. The CDR3 nucleotides are TGTGCCAGCAGTACCGGAGGAGGACAGATATACACTGAAGCTTTCTTT. It translates to CASSTGGGQIYTEAFF. The full variable domain, with the rest looked up from reference TRBV5-6 and TRBJ1-1, is DAGVTQSPTHLIKTRGQQVTLRCSPKSGHDTVSWYQQALGQGPQFIFQYYEEEERQRGNFPDRFSGHQFPNYSSELNVNALLLGDSALYLCASSTGGGQIYTEAFFGQGTRLTVV.

This chain links TRBV7-9 with TRBJ2-7; the match to TRBD1 covers 8 bases. V was pared by 6 bases and J by 3 bases, with 7 bases of the junction left unmatched. Looked up from germline, CDR1 is SEHNR and CDR2 is FQNEAQ (reference sequence). CDR3 length: 14 amino acids. This CDR3 is CASSSDREDYEQYF. The DNA for the CDR3 is TGTGCCAGCAGTTCGGACAGGGAGGACTACGAGCAGTACTTC.

This sequence joins TRBV19 and TRBJ2-7; 7 bases align to TRBD1. The CDR3 consists of 14 residues. V lost 5 bases to trimming and J lost 3 bases; unmatched junction nucleotides: 7. Germline V gives CDR1 LNHDA, CDR2 SQIVND (reference sequence). The CDR3 sequence: CASSSIRDSYEQYF. CDR3 coding DNA: TGTGCCAGTAGTTCTATCCGGGACAGCTACGAGCAGTACTTC.

CDR3 in DNA: TGCGCCAGCAGCTTGGCCCAGCTAGCCGACAATGAGCAGTTCTTC. Its protein is CASSLAQLADNEQFF. The V call is TRBV5-1, the J call TRBJ2-1, with D possibly being TRBD2 (5 bases). CDR1 SGHRS and CDR2 YFSETQ come from the germline V gene. This CDR3 region has 15 residues. V was trimmed by 0 bases and J by 5 bases, leaving 12 bases between them.

This clone has only a few counts. V usage is TRBV29-1 and J usage is TRBJ1-2; TRBD1 matches at 8 bases. The CDR3 has 13 residues. V dropped 4 bases and J dropped 5; count of bases not matched to a gene: 6. CDR1 is SQVTM and CDR2 is ANQGSEA in the germline V gene. Here the CDR3 reads CSVAPGGAYGYTF. The CDR3 DNA reads as TGCAGCGTTGCCCCAGGGGGCGCGTATGGCTACACCTTC. Using reference TRBV29-1 and TRBJ1-2 for the parts outside the CDR3, the full variable domain is SAVISQKPSRDICQRGTSLTIQCQVDSQVTMMFWYRQQPGQSLTLIATANQGSEATYESGFVIDKFPISRPNLTFSTLTVSNMSPEDSSIYLCSVAPGGAYGYTFGSGTRLTVV.

The chain's CDR3 is CAGLGSYNSPLHF. The CDR3 DNA reads TGTGCCGGACTGGGCTCCTATAATTCACCCCTCCACTTT. This chain joins TRBV30 and TRBJ1-6; D not certain. Germline CDR1 is GTSNPN and CDR2 is SVGIG (reference sequence). The CDR3 is 13 amino acids. V lost 8 bases and J lost 0, with 8 bases in between.

The chain is built from TRBV19 and TRBJ1-2; TRBD1 matches 7 bases. V lost 7 bases and J lost 3; bases outside the gene matches: 11. The germline V gene encodes CDR1 LNHDA and CDR2 SQIVND (reference sequence). CDR3 length equals 15 residues. CDR3 nucleotides: TGTGCCAGTATAAACAGGGGAGATGGATACTATGGCTACACCTTC. Amino acids: CASINRGDGYYGYTF.

The chain combines TRBV9 with TRBJ2-7; 9 nucleotides align to TRBD1. After removal of 4 bases from V and 3 bases from J, the junction contained 5 bases not matched to a gene. This CDR3 is built from 14 residues. Per germline, CDR1 SGDLS and CDR2 YYNGEE. The DNA for the CDR3 is TGTGCCAGCAGCTCAATGGGACAGGGCTACGAGCAGTACTTC. It encodes CASSSMGQGYEQYF. The whole variable domain, filled in from reference TRBV9 and TRBJ2-7, reads DSGVTQTPKHLITATGQRVTLRCSPRSGDLSVYWYQQSLDQGLQFLIQYYNGEERAKGNILERFSAQQFPDLHSELNLSSLELGDSALYFCASSSMGQGYEQYFGPGTRLTVT.

The genes are TRBV29-1 and TRBJ1-1; possibly TRBD1 for D (6 bases). The CDR3 is made up of 13 amino acids. V lost 6 bases, J lost 5 bases, and 16 bases lay in between. The germline V gene encodes CDR1 SQVTM and CDR2 ANQGSEA. The CDR3 loop reads CSVDTLGGTEAFF. The CDR3 DNA reads TGCAGCGTGGACACATTAGGGGGAACTGAAGCTTTCTTT.

The chain uses TRBV6-4 and TRBJ2-1; 11 bases map to TRBD2. Germline trimming cut 4 bases from V and 7 bases from J; bases unmatched to any gene: 6. Germline CDR1 MRHNA, CDR2 SNTAGT. This CDR3 is 15 amino acids long. CDR3 coding DNA: TGTGCCAGCAGTGTACTAGCGGGGGAGGGTAATGAGCAGTTCTTC. Translating gives CASSVLAGEGNEQFF.